Listed here are 15 T cell receptor beta chains from one sample, sequenced in a study of OX40 agonist ivuxolimab in advanced cancers. The table came from immunoSEQ multiplex PCR; TCRdb's copy has only in-frame clones and leaves some out. The data show more than 95,000 clones, roughly nine tenths seen once. Source: CD4+ or CD8+ T cells sorted from blood, taken in a trial of the OX40 agonist ivuxolimab. Source of these receptors: an adult with an advanced solid tumor such as melanoma, head and neck, liver or kidney cancer.

This chain uses TRBV7-2 with TRBJ2-7; D is unresolved. V lost 2 bases, J lost 5 bases, and 13 bases lay in between. The CDR3 consists of 14 residues. The germline V gene has CDR1 SGHTA and CDR2 FQGNSA. The CDR3 protein is CASSLTVTNDEQYF. CDR3 DNA: TGTGCCAGCAGCTTAACCGTCACGAACGACGAGCAGTACTTC.

This clone appeared a few times. The chain uses TRBV7-3 and TRBJ2-1; 9 bases are a match to TRBD1. V trimming: 5 bases; J trimming: 5 bases; junction bases outside the gene matches: 4. The V gene's germline CDR1 is SGHTA and CDR2 FQGTGA. The CDR3 is made up of 14 amino acids. The CDR3 DNA reads TGTGCCAGCAGCCGAGGGACAGGGAACAATGAGCAGTTCTTC. Its protein is CASSRGTGNNEQFF.

The chain carries TRBV28 and TRBJ1-2; unclear D gene. Germline lookup yields CDR1 MDHEN and CDR2 SYDVKM. V lost 7 bases and J lost 0, with 12 bases in between. The CDR3 consists of 14 residues. As DNA, the CDR3 is TGTGCCAGCACTCGGGGTCCTTCTAACTATGGCTACACCTTC. It encodes CASTRGPSNYGYTF.

This clone was recorded once. The chain uses TRBV28 and TRBJ1-1, with TRBD1 matching over 7 bases. CDR1 is MDHEN, CDR2 SYDVKM, per germline. V dropped 5 bases and J dropped 2; count of bases not matched to a gene: 8. CDR3 length: 15 amino acids. CDR3 residues: CASSPTTGANTEAFF. The CDR3 DNA is TGTGCCAGCAGTCCCACAACAGGGGCTAACACTGAAGCTTTCTTT.

The chain uses TRBV5-8 and TRBJ2-1, with a possible D match to TRBD1 (5 bases). V was cut by 0 bases and J by 9 bases, with 16 bases left in between. CDR1 is SGHTS and CDR2 is YDEGEE in the germline V gene. The CDR3 length is 15 residues. CDR3 amino acids: CASSLAQGRDTEQFF. The DNA of the CDR3 is TGTGCCAGCAGCTTGGCCCAGGGTAGAGATACTGAGCAGTTCTTC.

The chain has TRBV6-5 and TRBJ2-3, with D tentatively TRBD1 (6 bases). CDR1 and CDR2 from the germline V gene are MNHEY and SVGAGI. The V gene lost 3 bases and the J gene lost 2 bases, with 9 bases spanning the gap. There are 14 residues in the CDR3. DNA of the CDR3: TGTGCCAGCAGTTATCGGGACAACACAGATACGCAGTATTTT. Its translation is CASSYRDNTDTQYF.

The chain employs TRBV28 and TRBJ2-7; 11 positions agree with TRBD1. This CDR3 has 15 amino acids. CDR1 and CDR2 (germline): MDHEN, SYDVKM. V shed 6 bases, J shed 3 bases, and the junction held 7 bases outside the gene matches. Here the CDR3 DNA reads TGTGCCAGCAGAGCCCCCGGGACAGGGGGCTACGAGCAGTACTTC. It is translated as CASRAPGTGGYEQYF.

The V and J genes are TRBV19 and TRBJ2-1; D is perhaps TRBD1 (6 bases). V lost 7 bases and J lost 4, with 11 bases in between. The CDR3 totals 13 residues. The germline V gene encodes CDR1 LNHDA and CDR2 SQIVND (reference sequence). Written as DNA, the CDR3 is TGTGCCAGTAACAGGGCGGGTTACAATGAGCAGTTCTTC. Translated: CASNRAGYNEQFF.

This chain uses TRBV9 with TRBJ2-7, with D possibly being TRBD1 (7 bases). This CDR3 contains 14 residues. Looked up from germline, CDR1 is SGDLS and CDR2 is YYNGEE. V was shortened by 4 bases and J by 7 bases, with 18 bases between the two germline ends. CDR3 nucleotides: TGTGCCAGCAGCTCGCACGTACAGGGGAGGGAGCAGTACTTC. It translates to CASSSHVQGREQYF. Combining the CDR3 with reference TRBV9 and TRBJ2-7 gives the whole variable domain DSGVTQTPKHLITATGQRVTLRCSPRSGDLSVYWYQQSLDQGLQFLIQYYNGEERAKGNILERFSAQQFPDLHSELNLSSLELGDSALYFCASSSHVQGREQYFGPGTRLTVT.

The rearrangement joins TRBV30 to TRBJ1-2; the D is unclear. This CDR3 contains 11 residues. The ends were cut back, 3 bases at V and 0 bases at J, with 2 bases in the middle. Germline values: CDR1 GTSNPN, CDR2 SVGIG (reference sequence). CDR3 loop: CAWSSNYGYTF. CDR3 DNA: TGTGCCTGGAGCTCTAACTATGGCTACACCTTC. Variable domain in full (rest from reference TRBV30 and TRBJ1-2): SQTIHQWPATLVQPVGSPLSLECTVEGTSNPNLYWYRQAAGRGLQLLFYSVGIGQISSEVPQNLSASRPQDRQFILSSKKLLLSDSGFYLCAWSSNYGYTFGSGTRLTVV.

The chain joins TRBV6-6 to TRBJ2-2; 9 bases are a match to TRBD1. The CDR3 is 14 residues long. Losses at the gene ends were 5 bases for V and 4 bases for J; bases not matched to a gene: 2. Germline assignment: CDR1 MNHNY and CDR2 SVGAGI (reference sequence). CDR3 region: CASSRDRVTGELFF. The CDR3 DNA follows: TGTGCCAGCAGTCGGGACAGGGTCACCGGGGAGCTGTTTTTT.

The chain links TRBV5-6 to TRBJ2-1; the match to TRBD2 covers 8 bases. CDR1 is SGHDT and CDR2 is YYEEEE in the germline V gene. The CDR3 covers 15 residues. The junction had 4 bases not matched to a gene; V was cut back by 0 bases and J by 5 bases. CDR3 in DNA: TGTGCCAGCAGCTTGGTTAGCGGGAAGAACAATGAGCAGTTCTTC. Its protein is CASSLVSGKNNEQFF.

The V and J genes are TRBV2 and TRBJ2-3; D may be TRBD2 (6 bases). The germline V and J ends were trimmed by 7 bases and 2 bases, with 16 bases remaining between them. Germline-derived CDR1 and CDR2 are SNHLY and FYNNEI. This CDR3 is 15 amino acids long. The CDR3 region has the DNA TGTGCCAGCACTAAGGAGGGAGCAGTCACAGATACGCAGTATTTT. Translated, it gives CASTKEGAVTDTQYF.

The count of this clone is one. J is TRBJ2-3 and V is TRBV25-1; D gene unclear. Germline V gene sequence: CDR1 MGHDK, CDR2 SYGVNS. V gave up 1 base and J gave up 0 bases, with 5 bases separating them. CDR3 length equals 14 residues. The CDR3 DNA is TGTGCCAGCAGTGAATTCGACAGCACAGATACGCAGTATTTT. Its translation is CASSEFDSTDTQYF.

This rearrangement joins TRBV15 to TRBJ1-4; TRBD1 matches at 8 bases. CDR1 is LNHNV, CDR2 YYDKDF, per germline (reference sequence). The ends lost 2 bases at V and 8 bases at J; junction bases unmatched: 10. This CDR3 has 16 amino acids. The CDR3 nucleotides read TGTGCCACCAGCAGACTCCAGGGGGCGGATGAGGAAAAACTGTTTTTT. Protein sequence: CATSRLQGADEEKLFF.